This T cell receptor (beta chain) was found in a study of CD8+ T cells in alopecia areata. Turning to the study itself: Tofacitinib therapy took 6 to 18 months; 6 months off drug came after.

Treatment here: oral pan-JAK inhibitor, 5-10 mg twice daily. As the sequencing template, cDNA was produced by extracting RNA and reverse transcribing it. Profiling relied on immunoSEQ multiplex PCR, and the TCRdb table lists in-frame clones only, not all of them. The sample includes about 160,000 clones, approximately 65% of them seen just once. Germline V gene data show CDR1 as SGHVS and CDR2 as FQNEAQ. V was pared by 5 bases and J by 3 bases, with 4 bases of the junction left unmatched. CDR3 size: 15 residues. The chain has TRBV7-8 and TRBJ2-3; 11 positions match TRBD1. The material sequenced was CD4+ T cells sorted from blood, taken at week 4, from a patient treated with tofacitinib. The clonotype was recovered from a human donor with alopecia areata. CDR3 nucleotide sequence: TGTGCCAGCAGCCTCGGACAGGGGGCGACAGATACGCAGTATTTT. Its translation is CASSLGQGATDTQYF.